What follows are 6 T cell receptor beta chains derived from one specimen sequenced in a study of Graves' ophthalmopathy and Graves' hyperthyroidism. Researchers took RNA transcripts and amplified TCR beta CDR3 regions from them. An opening RT-PCR round employed HTBI primers and preceded a second-round multiplex PCR. Via MiXCR, TCRdb re-called the multiplex PCR reads, giving one row per CDR3 protein. The sample has some 1.1 million distinct CDR3 sequences; 36% are singletons. Sequencing was done on a sample of peripheral blood or thyroid tissue (not recorded which). The receptors shown here come from an adult man with Graves' hyperthyroidism.

In the case of this clonotype: A read error may explain this, as a much larger clone is one base away. The chain uses TRBV7-9 and TRBJ2-5; D uncertain. The germline V gene has CDR1 SEHNR and CDR2 FQNEAQ (reference sequence). Trimming left V 5 bases short and J 5 bases short, with 9 bases between. The CDR3 sequence is 12 residues long. The CDR3 DNA reads as TGTGCCAGCAGCATGGCCGGGGAGACCCAGTACTTC. This encodes CASSMAGETQYF. Looking up the rest from reference TRBV7-9 and TRBJ2-5 gives the full variable domain: DTGVSQNPRHKITKRGQNVTFRCDPISEHNRLYWYRQTLGQGPEFLTYFQNEAQLEKSRLLSDRFSAERPKGSFSTLEIQRTEQGDSAMYLCASSMAGETQYFGPGTRLLVL.

This clonotype appeared a few times. The rearrangement links TRBV7-2 to TRBJ1-4; 10 positions match TRBD1. The germline CDR1 and CDR2 sequences are SGHTA and FQGNSA. There are 15 residues in the CDR3. V gave up 5 bases and J gave up 7 bases; unmatched junction bases: 7. CDR3 DNA sequence: TGTGCCAGCAGCACCCCGGGACAGGGGTCTGAAAAACTGTTTTTT. It specifies CASSTPGQGSEKLFF.

This clonotype appeared once. With a much larger clone just one base away, this may be a read error. V is TRBV5-6 and J is TRBJ1-1; unclear D gene. The CDR3 consists of 12 residues. Germline CDR1 is SGHDT and CDR2 is YYEEEE. The CDR3 region has the DNA TGTGCCAGCAGCTTTAACGGGCCTGAAGCTTCCTTT. Encoded protein: CASSFNGPEASF.

This clonotype was seen only a few times. V is TRBV10-3 and J is TRBJ2-7, with D tentatively TRBD2 (6 bases). The germline V gene has CDR1 ENHRY and CDR2 SYGVKD. V lost 10 bases and J 12 bases, leaving 28 bases between the germline ends. The CDR3 is made up of 14 amino acids. CDR3 sequence: CASTTGGTISTAYF. The CDR3 DNA follows: TGTGCCAGCACCACAGGAGGGACCATCTCTACAGCGTACTTC.

V is TRBV12-3 or TRBV12-4 and J is TRBJ2-2; 10 positions match TRBD1. The ends lost 5 bases at V and 4 bases at J; junction bases unmatched: 19. This CDR3 is 20 amino acids long. The CDR3: CASSPSNTGTGVTITGELFF. The CDR3 DNA follows: TGTGCCAGCAGTCCCTCTAATACCGGGACAGGGGTTACGATCACCGGGGAGCTGTTTTTT.

Of note for this clonotype: It may be a read error: a sequence one base away is much more abundant. V and J are TRBV5-1 and TRBJ1-5; 9 bases line up with TRBD1. The CDR3 loop spans 14 amino acids. V was clipped by 3 bases and J by 7 bases; unmatched bases: 5. From germline, CDR1 is SGHRS and CDR2 YFSETQ. CDR3 loop: CASSSTGGTQPQHF. In nucleotides, the CDR3 is TGCGCCAGCAGCTCCACAGGGGGCACGCAGCCCCAGCATTTT.